These 28 T cell receptor beta chains were sequenced from one sample in a study of T cell repertoires in cytomegalovirus infection. TCRdb re-derived calls from the reads in MiXCR, one entry per CDR3 protein. The sample lists 60,000 to 75,000 distinct CDR3 sequences; about 4.2% were seen once. Material: PBMCs. Receptor source: a human donor in good health (CMV status not recorded). Some clones in this sample may be carry-over from other donors' samples.

This clonotype was counted many times. CDR3 nucleotide sequence: TGTGCCAGCAGCCGGGACTACAGGAACACCGGGGAGCTGTTTTTT. It specifies CASSRDYRNTGELFF. J is TRBJ2-2 and V is TRBV6-1; TRBD2 matches 7 bases. With V trimmed by 6 bases and J by 1 base, 5 bases remained unmatched. The CDR3 totals 15 residues. Germline CDR1 MNHNS, CDR2 SASEGT.

The sample holds many counts of this clonotype. This chain uses TRBV29-1 with TRBJ2-5, with 7 positions matching TRBD1. CDR1 SQVTM and CDR2 ANQGSEA come from the germline V gene. V trimming: 6 bases; J trimming: 5 bases; junction bases outside the gene matches: 6. The CDR3 contains 12 residues. DNA for the CDR3: TGCAGCGTCTATACAGGGGTTGAGACCCAGTACTTC. This gives the protein CSVYTGVETQYF.

At least ten counts were recorded for this clonotype. The chain links TRBV15 to TRBJ2-1, with 10 bases aligning to TRBD2. V trimming: 5 bases; J trimming: 0 bases; junction bases outside the gene matches: 16. The CDR3 covers 20 residues. CDR1 LNHNV and CDR2 YYDKDF come from the germline V gene (reference sequence). This CDR3 is CATSPFGASGSKGSYNEQFF. The CDR3 DNA is TGTGCCACCAGCCCATTTGGGGCTAGCGGGAGCAAGGGCTCCTACAATGAGCAGTTCTTC.

This clonotype occurred many times. The gene calls are TRBV27 and TRBJ2-3, with D hard to call. CDR1 and CDR2 (germline): MNHEY, SMNVEV (reference sequence). The V gene lost 4 bases and the J gene lost 3 bases, with 5 bases spanning the gap. The CDR3 runs 12 residues. In DNA form, the CDR3 reads TGTGCCAGCAGTTCGACGACAGATACGCAGTATTTT. Its translation: CASSSTTDTQYF.

In its sample, this clonotype was seen many times. The V gene is TRBV5-1, the J gene TRBJ2-1, with D perhaps matching TRBD2 (6 bases). V dropped 5 bases and J dropped 0 bases, with 12 bases sitting between them. CDR1 and CDR2 (germline): SGHRS, YFSETQ. The CDR3 has 15 residues. CDR3 sequence reads: CASSLDGSSYNEQFF. Written as DNA, the CDR3 is TGCGCCAGCAGTTTAGACGGGAGCTCCTACAATGAGCAGTTCTTC.

This clonotype has ten or more counts. The chain carries TRBV7-2 and TRBJ1-5; 7 bases are shared with TRBD1. The CDR3 consists of 13 residues. From germline, CDR1 is SGHTA and CDR2 FQGNSA. Trimming took 5 bases from V and 6 from J; bases not matched to a gene: 4. The DNA of the CDR3 is TGTGCCAGCAGCCCCAGGGGGGGTCAGCCCCAGCATTTT. This sequence encodes CASSPRGGQPQHF.

This clonotype was detected ten times or more. The V and J genes are TRBV28 and TRBJ2-7; D is unclear. The CDR3 is made up of 11 amino acids. Trimming removed 5 bases at V and 3 bases at J, with 5 bases between. From germline, CDR1 is MDHEN and CDR2 SYDVKM. The CDR3: CASSIFYEQYF. The CDR3 DNA is TGTGCCAGCAGTATCTTCTACGAGCAGTACTTC.

This clonotype was counted many times. This sequence joins TRBV7-2 and TRBJ2-3, with D possibly being TRBD2 (6 bases). This CDR3 spans 16 amino acids. V was trimmed by 5 bases and J by 9 bases, leaving 24 bases between them. The germline gives CDR1 SGHTA, CDR2 FQGNSA. The DNA for the CDR3 is TGTGCCAGCAGCATCGGGGGTAGCTCCCCGGTTGCCACGCAGTATTTT. It codes for CASSIGGSSPVATQYF. Filled out from reference TRBV7-2 and TRBJ2-3, the complete variable domain reads GAGVSQSPSNKVTEKGKDVELRCDPISGHTALYWYRQSLGQGLEFLIYFQGNSAPDKSGLPSDRFSAERTGGSVSTLTIQRTQQEDSAVYLCASSIGGSSPVATQYFGPGTRLTVL.

Ten or more counts support this clonotype. The chain uses TRBV7-2 and TRBJ1-2; D uncertain. Looked up from germline, CDR1 is SGHTA and CDR2 is FQGNSA. This CDR3 has 12 amino acids. V dropped 1 base and J dropped 2 bases, with 2 bases sitting between them. CDR3: CASSLVNYGYTF. The CDR3 nucleotides read TGTGCCAGCAGCTTAGTAAACTATGGCTACACCTTC.

This clonotype was recorded many times. The V call is TRBV7-2, the J call TRBJ2-1; 10 nucleotides agree with TRBD2. Germline CDR1 reads SGHTA; CDR2 reads FQGNSA. CDR3 length equals 15 residues. Trimming took 5 bases from V and 4 from J; bases not matched to a gene: 5. CDR3 region: CASSATSGDYNEQFF. In DNA, the CDR3 is TGTGCCAGCAGCGCCACTAGCGGGGATTACAATGAGCAGTTCTTC.

This clonotype was counted at least ten times. The chain recombines TRBV7-3 with TRBJ2-2, with a weak D call TRBD2 (5 bases). Germline-derived CDR1 and CDR2 are SGHTA and FQGTGA. V lost 5 bases to trimming and J lost 7 bases, with 20 bases between them. The CDR3 is 16 amino acids. The CDR3 DNA reads as TGTGCCAGCAGCCCCCAAGGGCAGGTCGGGATCGGGGAGCTGTTTTTT. This gives the protein CASSPQGQVGIGELFF. Full variable domain (missing parts from reference TRBV7-3 and TRBJ2-2): GAGVSQTPSNKVTEKGKYVELRCDPISGHTALYWYRQSLGQGPEFLIYFQGTGAADDSGLPNDRFFAVRPEGSVSTLKIQRTERGDSAVYLCASSPQGQVGIGELFFGEGSRLTVL.

This clonotype was picked up many times. The chain employs TRBV7-2 and TRBJ1-2; possibly TRBD1 for D (6 bases). Between the trimmed V and J ends, which lost 6 bases and 4 bases, there was a span of 18 bases. CDR1 is SGHTA, CDR2 FQGNSA, per germline. The CDR3 spans 15 residues. The CDR3 loop is CASRDTGRGSYGYTF. The CDR3 DNA reads TGTGCCAGCAGGGATACGGGCAGGGGAAGCTATGGCTACACCTTC.

In its sample, this clonotype was seen many times. This rearrangement joins TRBV4-2 to TRBJ1-5; D remains unclear. V was trimmed by 3 bases and J by 3 bases, leaving 6 bases between them. Germline V CDR1 and CDR2: LGHNA, YNFKEQ. This CDR3 spans 13 amino acids. In DNA form, the CDR3 reads TGTGCCAGCAGCCAGGGTCTCAATCAGCCCCAGCATTTT. Translating it yields CASSQGLNQPQHF.

The CDR3 loop is CASSSGDSSSGANVLTF. The CDR3 coding sequence is TGTGCCAGCAGTTCCGGGGACAGTTCCTCTGGGGCCAACGTCCTGACTTTC. The chain combines TRBV28 with TRBJ2-6; TRBD1 aligns across 7 bases. CDR1 and CDR2 from the germline V gene are MDHEN and SYDVKM. This CDR3 has 17 amino acids. V lost 4 bases to trimming and J lost 0 bases; unmatched junction nucleotides: 6.

This clonotype was found many times. The chain carries TRBV7-2 and TRBJ1-1; D gene uncertain. In germline, CDR1 is SGHTA, CDR2 FQGNSA. The CDR3 covers 15 residues. V gave up 5 bases and J gave up 1 base, with 14 bases separating them. This CDR3 is CASSPAPGGNTEAFF. The CDR3 DNA reads TGTGCCAGCAGCCCCGCCCCCGGTGGGAACACTGAAGCTTTCTTT. Looking up the rest from reference TRBV7-2 and TRBJ1-1 gives the full variable domain: GAGVSQSPSNKVTEKGKDVELRCDPISGHTALYWYRQSLGQGLEFLIYFQGNSAPDKSGLPSDRFSAERTGGSVSTLTIQRTQQEDSAVYLCASSPAPGGNTEAFFGQGTRLTVV.

This clonotype was seen many times. The rearrangement links TRBV7-2 to TRBJ1-1; perhaps TRBD1 as D (6 bases). CDR1 is SGHTA and CDR2 is FQGNSA in the germline V gene. This CDR3 contains 16 residues. V lost 6 bases and J lost 5, with 22 bases in between. Here the CDR3 reads CASRPVVGGGSTEAFF. CDR3 bases: TGTGCCAGCAGGCCAGTGGTTGGGGGCGGGAGTACTGAAGCTTTCTTT.

Only a few counts were recorded for this clonotype. The gene calls are TRBV7-9 and TRBJ1-1; D ambiguous. The CDR3 extends over 15 amino acids. V was cut by 1 base and J by 1 base, with 10 bases left in between. In germline, CDR1 is SEHNR, CDR2 FQNEAQ (reference sequence). The CDR3, as DNA: TGTGCCAGCAGCTTAGGGGCCAGACAGAACACTGAAGCTTTCTTT. It translates to CASSLGARQNTEAFF.

This clonotype was observed a handful of times. The rearrangement links TRBV7-2 to TRBJ1-1, with 11 bases that match TRBD1. The CDR3 length is 14 residues. With V trimmed by 10 bases and J by 0 bases, 4 bases remained unmatched. The germline V gene has CDR1 SGHTA and CDR2 FQGNSA. The CDR3 reads CATRTGGMNTEAFF. In DNA, the CDR3 is TGTGCCACCCGGACAGGGGGCATGAACACTGAAGCTTTCTTT.

This clonotype was detected ten times or more. The chain has TRBV11-2 and TRBJ1-2, with D tentatively TRBD1 (5 bases). Trimming removed 5 bases at V and 4 bases at J, with 8 bases between. The CDR3 spans 12 residues. Looked up from germline, CDR1 is SGHAT and CDR2 is FQNNGV. CDR3: CASSPGLYGYTF. The CDR3 DNA is TGTGCCAGCAGCCCAGGGCTCTATGGCTACACCTTC. Complete variable domain (other parts from reference TRBV11-2 and TRBJ1-2): EAGVAQSPRYKIIEKRQSVAFWCNPISGHATLYWYQQILGQGPKLLIQFQNNGVVDDSQLPKDRFSAERLKGVDSTLKIQPAKLEDSAVYLCASSPGLYGYTFGSGTRLTVV.

This clonotype appeared many times. The chain combines TRBV12-3 or TRBV12-4 with TRBJ2-5, with 7 nucleotides matching TRBD2. The V and J ends lost 6 bases and 2 bases, in that order; junction bases with no gene match: 9. The CDR3 sequence is 15 residues long. The CDR3 DNA reads TGTGCCAGCAGCCCGACGGGGGGAAAACAAGAGACCCAGTACTTC. Its protein product is CASSPTGGKQETQYF.

This clonotype was detected ten times or more. The rearrangement links TRBV7-2 to TRBJ2-3; 14 bases fit TRBD2. CDR1 is SGHTA, CDR2 FQGNSA, per germline. This CDR3 is 17 amino acids long. V trimming: 2 bases; J trimming: 6 bases; junction bases outside the gene matches: 7. In nucleotides, the CDR3 is TGTGCCAGCAGCTTAACGGGACTAGCGGGGGCGTGGGATACGCAGTATTTT. Translation gives CASSLTGLAGAWDTQYF.

This clonotype was detected ten times or more. The J gene is TRBJ1-2, the V gene TRBV28, with 11 bases matching TRBD1. After removal of 8 bases from V and 4 bases from J, the junction contained 0 bases not matched to a gene. Germline assignment: CDR1 MDHEN and CDR2 SYDVKM. The CDR3 totals 12 residues. CDR3 amino acids: CASGQGAYGYTF. The CDR3, as DNA: TGTGCCAGCGGACAGGGGGCCTATGGCTACACCTTC.

This clonotype has at least ten counts. The rearrangement links TRBV10-3 to TRBJ2-1; TRBD2 matches at 10 bases. Germline V CDR1 and CDR2: ENHRY, SYGVKD. V was clipped by 6 bases and J by 6 bases; unmatched bases: 8. The CDR3 is 15 residues long. The CDR3 bases are TGTGCCATCAGCGGAGCGGGAGGGAAACGCAATGAGCAGTTCTTC. It specifies CAISGAGGKRNEQFF.

This clonotype was counted many times. The CDR3 DNA is TGCAGCGTTCTTAGTAGTGGTAATGAAAAACTGTTTTTT. It encodes CSVLSSGNEKLFF. The chain recombines TRBV29-1 with TRBJ1-4; D gene unclear. The CDR3 loop spans 13 amino acids. Trimming stripped 5 bases from V and 4 bases from J, with 11 bases between. Per the germline V gene, CDR1 is SQVTM and CDR2 is ANQGSEA.

This clonotype was seen many times. V and J are TRBV20-1 and TRBJ2-5, with 7 bases lining up with TRBD1. In germline, CDR1 is DFQATT, CDR2 SNEGSKA (reference sequence). With V trimmed by 5 bases and J by 2 bases, 2 bases remained unmatched. This CDR3 region has 12 residues. The CDR3 reads CSARTGQETQYF. Here the CDR3 DNA reads TGCAGTGCTCGGACAGGTCAAGAGACCCAGTACTTC.

In this sample, this clonotype turned up many times. The genes are TRBV11-3 and TRBJ2-1; TRBD1 matches at 9 bases. CDR1 and CDR2 (germline): SGHNT, YENEEA. This CDR3 contains 20 residues. Trimming at V came to 5 bases and at J to 0 bases, leaving 17 bases not matched to a gene. In DNA, the CDR3 is TGTGCCAGCAGCCGAAAAGGGACAGGGAGTACCTCCAGCTCCTACAATGAGCAGTTCTTC. Translated, it gives CASSRKGTGSTSSSYNEQFF.

This clonotype was seen repeatedly, ten times or more. This chain joins TRBV7-8 and TRBJ2-3, with D possibly being TRBD2 (5 bases). Trimming left V 2 bases short and J 5 bases short, with 11 bases between. The germline CDR1 and CDR2 sequences are SGHVS and FQNEAQ. This CDR3 has 14 residues. CDR3 residues: CASSLSGRLDTQYF. The CDR3 DNA follows: TGTGCCAGCAGCTTAAGCGGTCGGTTAGATACGCAGTATTTT.

The table lists this clonotype with many counts. The genes are TRBV10-3 and TRBJ1-1, with D possibly TRBD1 on 5 matching bases. This CDR3 is built from 13 residues. V shed 2 bases and J shed 6 bases, with 10 bases lying between them. Germline CDR1 ENHRY, CDR2 SYGVKD. For the CDR3, the DNA is TGTGCCATCAGTGAGGGGGCCTGGGCTGAAGCTTTCTTT. Its translation is CAISEGAWAEAFF.